The rows below give T cell receptor beta chains drawn from one sample of a study of blood T cell repertoires in COVID-19. Assay used: immunoSEQ multiplex PCR; TCRdb lists only in-frame clones, some missing. The table includes 95,000 to 150,000 clones, around 90% detected once. The sequenced material came from peripheral blood. The receptors derive from a woman in her forties or fifties with active or convalescent COVID-19. CDR3s include the opening cysteine and the closing phenylalanine or tryptophan. Each record gives: clone size, V gene, D gene, J gene, CDR3 protein, CDR3 DNA. A D gene is named only where the DNA matches it firmly. Clone size appears in some rows only: once, few, many, or a class for an expanded clone.

>NA|TRBV3-1/TRBV3-2|NA|TRBJ1-1
CASSQDVGGTEAFF
TGTGCCAGCAGCCAAGATGTGGGAGGCACTGAAGCTTTCTTT
>NA|TRBV27|TRBD2|TRBJ2-5
CASSSLTSGQETQYF
TGTGCCAGCAGTTCGTTGACTAGCGGGCAAGAGACCCAGTACTTC
>NA|TRBV7-9|NA|TRBJ2-1
CASSPQLGGASSEQFF
TGTGCCAGCAGCCCCCAGCTTGGGGGCGCTTCGAGTGAGCAGTTCTTC
>NA|TRBV6-2/TRBV6-3|TRBD2|TRBJ2-5
CASSFLAGVLETQYF
TGTGCCAGCAGTTTCTTGGCGGGAGTCCTTGAGACCCAGTACTTC
>NA|TRBV2|TRBD1|TRBJ1-2
CASRFILTGGSYGYTF
TGTGCCAGCAGGTTTATCCTGACAGGGGGTTCCTATGGCTACACCTTC
>NA|TRBV3-1/TRBV3-2|TRBD2|TRBJ2-1
CASSQDLLAGRNEQFF
TGTGCCAGCAGCCAAGATCTACTAGCGGGCCGTAATGAGCAGTTCTTC
>NA|TRBV28|NA|TRBJ1-2
CASSATDNRGYTF
TGTGCCAGCAGTGCCACGGACAATCGGGGCTACACCTTC
>NA|TRBV7-9|NA|TRBJ2-2
CASSLSGQGRSGELFF
TGTGCCAGCAGCTTATCGGGACAAGGTCGTTCCGGGGAGCTGTTTTTT
>NA|TRBV2|NA|TRBJ2-3
CASSGSVTDTQYF
TGTGCCAGCAGTGGTTCAGTCACAGATACGCAGTATTTT
>NA|TRBV3-1/TRBV3-2|NA|TRBJ1-1
CASSQLQGNTEAFF
TGTGCCAGCAGCCAACTACAGGGGAACACTGAAGCTTTCTTT
>NA|TRBV6-5|NA|TRBJ2-6
CASSRGDGANVLTF
TGTGCCAGCAGTAGAGGAGATGGGGCCAACGTCCTGACTTTC
>NA|TRBV27|NA|TRBJ2-7
CASSLSSVRSYEQYF
TGTGCCAGCAGTTTGTCTAGCGTAAGATCCTACGAGCAGTACTTC
>few|TRBV27|NA|TRBJ1-3
CASSLTGGRLAGNTIYF
TGTGCCAGCAGTTTAACCGGGGGGCGACTAGCTGGAAACACCATATATTTT
>NA|TRBV5-6|NA|TRBJ2-3
CASSLGGGDTDTQYF
TGTGCCAGCAGCTTGGGCGGAGGGGACACAGATACGCAGTATTTT
>NA|TRBV2|NA|TRBJ2-3
CASSVSPDTQYF
TGTGCCAGCAGCGTGTCCCCAGATACGCAGTATTTT
>NA|TRBV7-9|NA|TRBJ1-3
CASSPRGGSSGNTIYF
TGTGCCAGCAGCCCCCGGGGGGGGAGCTCTGGAAACACCATATATTTT
>once|TRBV7-9|TRBD2|TRBJ2-7
CASSSGLAGLHEQYF
TGTGCCAGCAGCTCGGGACTAGCGGGACTCCACGAGCAGTACTTC
>once|TRBV28|TRBD2|TRBJ2-7
CASSSLLAGVSYEQYF
TGTGCCAGCAGTTCCCTCCTAGCGGGAGTTTCCTACGAGCAGTACTTC
>NA|TRBV9|TRBD1|TRBJ2-7
CASSPRDGQGSGEQYF
TGTGCCAGCAGCCCGCGAGATGGACAGGGATCTGGCGAGCAGTACTTC
>few|TRBV5-1|TRBD1|TRBJ1-6
CASSLRDRDSPLHF
TGCGCCAGCAGCTTACGGGACAGGGATTCACCCCTCCACTTT
>NA|TRBV11-2|TRBD2|TRBJ2-7
CASSLGSGSYEQYF
TGTGCCAGCAGCTTAGGGAGCGGGAGCTACGAGCAGTACTTC
>NA|TRBV6-5|TRBD1|TRBJ1-1
CASRRTGVNTEAFF
TGTGCCAGCAGGCGGACAGGGGTGAACACTGAAGCTTTCTTT
>NA|TRBV21-1|NA|TRBJ2-7
CAGLGGRSSYEQYF
TGTGCCGGGCTCGGAGGGAGGAGTTCCTACGAGCAGTACTTC
>NA|TRBV28|TRBD2|TRBJ2-3
CASREVLAGGINTDTQYF
TGTGCCAGCCGAGAAGTACTAGCGGGAGGGATAAACACAGATACGCAGTATTTT
>NA|TRBV19|TRBD1|TRBJ1-2
CASSIGQGFIQNYGYTF
TGTGCCAGTAGTATCGGACAGGGGTTTATCCAAAACTATGGCTACACCTTC
>NA|TRBV7-8|NA|TRBJ1-5
CASSLDSYSNQPQHF
TGTGCCAGCAGCTTAGACAGTTATAGCAATCAGCCCCAGCATTTT
>NA|TRBV12-3/TRBV12-4|TRBD2|TRBJ2-7
CASRTGTREQYF
TGTGCCAGCAGGACGGGGACTAGAGAGCAGTACTTC
>NA|TRBV10-3|TRBD1|TRBJ1-2
CAISASGTAAGYTF
TGTGCCATCAGTGCATCCGGGACAGCTGCGGGCTACACCTTC
>NA|TRBV4-3|NA|TRBJ2-6
CASSPSTSAGANVLTF
TGCGCCAGCAGCCCTTCGACTAGTGCTGGGGCCAACGTCCTGACTTTC
>NA|TRBV29-1|TRBD2|TRBJ2-1
CSAERLAGYGNEQFF
TGCAGCGCAGAACGACTAGCGGGATATGGGAATGAGCAGTTCTTC
>NA|TRBV19|TRBD2|TRBJ2-1
CASTKLAGTSYNEQFF
TGTGCCAGTACCAAACTAGCGGGAACATCCTACAATGAGCAGTTCTTC
>NA|TRBV7-2|NA|TRBJ2-3
CASSLDGPYGDTQYF
TGTGCCAGCAGCTTAGATGGGCCATACGGAGATACGCAGTATTTT
>NA|TRBV27|TRBD2|TRBJ2-1
CASSLRTSGTETYNEQFF
TGTGCCAGCAGTTTAAGGACTAGCGGGACTGAAACCTACAATGAGCAGTTCTTC
>once|TRBV6-5|NA|TRBJ2-1
CASSPTRQNNEQFF
TGTGCCAGCAGCCCGACGCGGCAGAACAATGAGCAGTTCTTC
>NA|TRBV21-1|NA|TRBJ2-1
CASSKAGGREIDEQFF
TGTGCCAGCAGCAAAGCAGGAGGGCGGGAGATCGATGAGCAGTTCTTC
>NA|TRBV11-2|NA|TRBJ2-7
CASSSLRWSEQYF
TGTGCCAGCAGCTCGTTGCGGTGGTCCGAGCAGTACTTC
>NA|TRBV7-2|NA|TRBJ2-7
CASSSTGSSYEQYF
TGTGCCAGCAGCTCAACAGGGAGCTCCTACGAGCAGTACTTC
>few|TRBV5-1|NA|TRBJ1-1
CAGRTQGGTEAFF
TGCGCCGGAAGAACTCAGGGAGGCACTGAAGCTTTCTTT
>once|TRBV24-1|NA|TRBJ2-1
CATSDAGTQTYNEQFF
TGTGCCACCAGTGACGCCGGGACACAAACCTACAATGAGCAGTTCTTC
>NA|TRBV28|NA|TRBJ2-7
CASRALFYRDRYF
TGTGCCAGCAGAGCCCTTTTCTACCGGGATCGGTACTTC
>NA|TRBV19|TRBD2|TRBJ2-7
CASRKAGTSYEQYF
TGTGCCAGTAGAAAAGCGGGAACGTCCTACGAGCAGTACTTC
>NA|TRBV5-7|NA|TRBJ2-7
CASSLGLSPYEQYF
TGTGCCAGCAGCTTGGGGCTCAGTCCCTACGAGCAGTACTTC
>NA|TRBV4-2|TRBD1|TRBJ2-3
CASSQEAPGQVTDTQYF
TGTGCCAGCAGCCAGGAAGCACCGGGACAGGTCACAGATACGCAGTATTTT
>NA|TRBV19|NA|TRBJ1-2
CASSIFPRTGGSYGYTF
TGTGCCAGTAGTATCTTTCCTCGGACTGGGGGGTCATATGGCTACACCTTC
>NA|TRBV2|NA|TRBJ2-7
CASSEVVRGGAEQYF
TGTGCCAGCAGTGAAGTGGTCAGGGGAGGGGCCGAGCAGTACTTC
>NA|TRBV7-2|TRBD1|TRBJ2-7
CASSFSGDRGRWEQYF
TGTGCCAGCAGCTTTTCAGGGGACAGGGGGCGCTGGGAGCAGTACTTC
>NA|TRBV19|NA|TRBJ1-2
CASSISGARGDYGYTF
TGTGCCAGTAGTATTTCAGGGGCCCGGGGAGACTATGGCTACACCTTC
>NA|TRBV25-1|NA|TRBJ1-2
CASSSTRGTRRLNYGYTF
TGTGCCAGCAGTTCCACGAGGGGGACACGACGACTTAACTATGGCTACACCTTC
>NA|TRBV28|TRBD2|TRBJ2-5
CASSPGLLAGGRETQYF
TGTGCCAGCAGTCCTGGGCTACTAGCGGGGGGGAGAGAGACCCAGTACTTC
>NA|TRBV19|TRBD2|TRBJ2-1
CASSAPLAGVGDEQFF
TGTGCCAGTAGTGCCCCGTTAGCGGGAGTAGGCGATGAGCAGTTCTTC
>few|TRBV7-2|TRBD1|TRBJ1-3
CASSLRTGAGNTIYF
TGTGCCAGCAGCTTACGTACAGGGGCAGGAAACACCATATATTTT
>NA|TRBV18|TRBD2|TRBJ2-4
CASSPPLAVLAKNIQYF
TGTGCCAGCTCACCTCCCCTAGCGGTACTAGCCAAAAACATTCAGTACTTC